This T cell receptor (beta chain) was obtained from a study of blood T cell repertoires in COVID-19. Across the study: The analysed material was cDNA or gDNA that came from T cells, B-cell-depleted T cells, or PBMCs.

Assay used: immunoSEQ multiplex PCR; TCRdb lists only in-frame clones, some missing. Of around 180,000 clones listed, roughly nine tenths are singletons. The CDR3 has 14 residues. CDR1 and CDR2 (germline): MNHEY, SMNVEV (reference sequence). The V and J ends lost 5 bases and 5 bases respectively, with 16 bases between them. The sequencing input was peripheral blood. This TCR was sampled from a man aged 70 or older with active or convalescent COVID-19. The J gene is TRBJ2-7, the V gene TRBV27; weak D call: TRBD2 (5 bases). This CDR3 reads CASSPHLDSHEQYF. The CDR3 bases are TGTGCCAGCAGTCCTCACCTGGACTCACACGAGCAGTACTTC.